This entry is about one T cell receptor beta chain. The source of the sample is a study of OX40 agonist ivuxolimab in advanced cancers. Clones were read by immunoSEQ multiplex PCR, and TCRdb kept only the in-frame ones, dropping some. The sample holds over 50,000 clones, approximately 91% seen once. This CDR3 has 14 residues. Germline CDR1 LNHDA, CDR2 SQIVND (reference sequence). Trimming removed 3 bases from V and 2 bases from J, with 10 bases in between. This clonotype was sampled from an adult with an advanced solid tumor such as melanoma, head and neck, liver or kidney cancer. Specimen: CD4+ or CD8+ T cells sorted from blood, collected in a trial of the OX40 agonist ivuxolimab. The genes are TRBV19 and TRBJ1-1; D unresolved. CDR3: CASSMGDLNTEAFF. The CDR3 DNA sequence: TGTGCCAGTAGTATGGGAGACCTAAACACTGAAGCTTTCTTT.